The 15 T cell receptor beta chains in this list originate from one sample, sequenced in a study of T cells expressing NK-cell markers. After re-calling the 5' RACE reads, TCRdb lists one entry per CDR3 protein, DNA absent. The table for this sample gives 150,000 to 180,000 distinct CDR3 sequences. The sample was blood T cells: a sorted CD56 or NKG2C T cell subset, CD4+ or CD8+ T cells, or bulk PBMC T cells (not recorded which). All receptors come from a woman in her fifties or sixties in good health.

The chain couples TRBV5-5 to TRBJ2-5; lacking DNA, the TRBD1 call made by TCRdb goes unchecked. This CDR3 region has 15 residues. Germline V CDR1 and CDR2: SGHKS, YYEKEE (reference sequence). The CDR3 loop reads CASSPGQGAEETQYF.

The CDR3 loop is CASSSKRDVQETQYF. This rearrangement joins TRBV13 to TRBJ2-5; TCRdb's assignment of TRBD2 cannot be checked, as there is no DNA. This CDR3 spans 15 amino acids. Germline CDR1 and CDR2: PRHDT and FYEKMQ (reference sequence).

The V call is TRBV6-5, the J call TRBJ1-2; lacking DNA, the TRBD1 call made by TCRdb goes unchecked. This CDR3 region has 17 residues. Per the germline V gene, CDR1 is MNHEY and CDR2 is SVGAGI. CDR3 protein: CASLGLVTGGPYYGYTF.

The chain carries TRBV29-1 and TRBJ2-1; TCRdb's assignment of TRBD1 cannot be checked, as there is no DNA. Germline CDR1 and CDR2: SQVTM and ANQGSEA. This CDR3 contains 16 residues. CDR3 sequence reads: CSVELLGTGLDNEQFF.

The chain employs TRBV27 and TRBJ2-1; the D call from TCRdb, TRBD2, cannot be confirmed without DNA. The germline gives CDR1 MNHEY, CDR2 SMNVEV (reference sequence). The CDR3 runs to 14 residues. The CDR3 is CASSPGLLGNEQFF.

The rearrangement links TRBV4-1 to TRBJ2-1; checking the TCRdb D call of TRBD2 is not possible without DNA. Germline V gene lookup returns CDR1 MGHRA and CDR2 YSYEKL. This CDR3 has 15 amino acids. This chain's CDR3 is CASSPPSAGGDEQFF.

The CDR3 loop reads CASSRTTGETQYF. The chain is built from TRBV14 and TRBJ2-5; as DNA is missing, the TRBD1 call by TCRdb cannot be tested. This CDR3 contains 13 residues. Germline V gives CDR1 SGHDN, CDR2 FVKESK.

The CDR3 loop reads CASSGGNTEAFF. The chain links TRBV7-9 to TRBJ1-1. This CDR3 contains 12 residues. CDR1 is SEHNR and CDR2 is FQNEAQ in the germline V gene (reference sequence).

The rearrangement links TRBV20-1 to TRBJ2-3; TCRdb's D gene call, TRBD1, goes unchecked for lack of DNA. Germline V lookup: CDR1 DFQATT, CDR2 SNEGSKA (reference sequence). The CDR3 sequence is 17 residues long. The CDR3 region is CSAPRPLSGSPSDTQYF.

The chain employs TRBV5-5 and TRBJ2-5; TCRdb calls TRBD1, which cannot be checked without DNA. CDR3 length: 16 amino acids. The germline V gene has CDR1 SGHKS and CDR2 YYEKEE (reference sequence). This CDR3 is CASSLVGRGTLRAQYF.

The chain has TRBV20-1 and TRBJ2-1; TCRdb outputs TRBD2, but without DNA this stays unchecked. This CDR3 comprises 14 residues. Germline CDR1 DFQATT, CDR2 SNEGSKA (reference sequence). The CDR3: CSADLADSYNEQFF.

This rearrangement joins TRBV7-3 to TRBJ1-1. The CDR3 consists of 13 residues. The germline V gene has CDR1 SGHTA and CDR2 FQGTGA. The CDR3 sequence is CASSTSGNTEAFF. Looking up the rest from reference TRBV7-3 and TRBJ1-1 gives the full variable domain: GAGVSQTPSNKVTEKGKYVELRCDPISGHTALYWYRQSLGQGPEFLIYFQGTGAADDSGLPNDRFFAVRPEGSVSTLKIQRTERGDSAVYLCASSTSGNTEAFFGQGTRLTVV.

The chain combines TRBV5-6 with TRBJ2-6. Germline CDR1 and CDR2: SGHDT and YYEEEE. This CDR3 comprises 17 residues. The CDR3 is CASSLGRVISGANVLTF.

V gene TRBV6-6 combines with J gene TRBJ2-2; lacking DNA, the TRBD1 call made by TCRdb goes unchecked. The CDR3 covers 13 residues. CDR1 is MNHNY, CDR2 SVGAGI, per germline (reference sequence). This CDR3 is CAGGETATGELFF.

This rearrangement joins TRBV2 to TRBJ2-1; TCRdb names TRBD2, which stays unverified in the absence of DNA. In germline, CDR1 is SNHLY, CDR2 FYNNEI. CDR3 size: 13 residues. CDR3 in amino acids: CASIGDYENEQFF.